Listed here is a single T cell receptor (beta chain). Its antigen is as yet unknown. This specimen belongs to a study of identical twins. Notes on the study in general: Conclusions were drawn cross-sectionally by statistical analysis, without following the same donors. Beta out-of-frame sequences displayed a weaker excess of sharing between twins. In zero-insertion analyses, partial confounding could arise from invariant MAIT and iNKT cells.

This CDR3 comprises 14 residues. Trimming left V 1 base short and J 5 bases short, with 12 bases between. CDR1 is SGHRS, CDR2 YFSETQ, per germline. TCRdb recomputed calls from the 5' RACE reads with MiXCR, one row per CDR3 protein. This repertoire shows around 450,000 distinct CDR3 sequences, 14% found once; its top ten account for about 0.52%. This sample also appeared in a second study, on yellow fever vaccine responses in identical twins. As that report states: It has been reported that, in twins, the vaccine T cell response seemed partly convergent and partly personalized.

The rearrangement links TRBV5-1 to TRBJ2-5; D uncertain. Sequences were obtained from CD4+ T cells sorted from blood. This clonotype was obtained from a woman younger than 30 in good health. CDR3 amino acids: CASSLSSSGETQYF. The DNA for the CDR3 is TGCGCCAGCAGCTTGAGTTCTAGTGGGGAGACCCAGTACTTC.